The sequence of this T cell receptor beta chain was determined in a study of cytomegalovirus exposure and HLA in healthy donors. The CDR3 spans 14 residues. CDR1 is LNHDA and CDR2 is SQIVND in the germline V gene (reference sequence). Trimming left V 5 bases short and J 5 bases short, with 15 bases between. Only a few counts were recorded for this clone. Its antigen is still unknown. Overall study findings and caveats: Among donors in an Asian-associated ancestry cluster, a later analysis reportedly found fewer N-insertions than the roughly 700-donor mean.

The PCR made use of 60 Vbeta and 13 Jbeta primers. Sequenced by immunoSEQ multiplex PCR; TCRdb stores in-frame clones only, minus some. The sample has approximately 160,000 clones, roughly 80% seen once. The chain employs TRBV19 and TRBJ2-5, with D possibly TRBD2 on 6 matching bases. Sequences were obtained from PBMCs. This TCR was recovered from a woman aged 18-30 years in good health and CMV-seronegative. The CDR3 loop is CASSSNRLGETQYF. The CDR3 DNA reads as TGTGCCAGTAGTTCTAATCGACTAGGGGAGACCCAGTACTTC.